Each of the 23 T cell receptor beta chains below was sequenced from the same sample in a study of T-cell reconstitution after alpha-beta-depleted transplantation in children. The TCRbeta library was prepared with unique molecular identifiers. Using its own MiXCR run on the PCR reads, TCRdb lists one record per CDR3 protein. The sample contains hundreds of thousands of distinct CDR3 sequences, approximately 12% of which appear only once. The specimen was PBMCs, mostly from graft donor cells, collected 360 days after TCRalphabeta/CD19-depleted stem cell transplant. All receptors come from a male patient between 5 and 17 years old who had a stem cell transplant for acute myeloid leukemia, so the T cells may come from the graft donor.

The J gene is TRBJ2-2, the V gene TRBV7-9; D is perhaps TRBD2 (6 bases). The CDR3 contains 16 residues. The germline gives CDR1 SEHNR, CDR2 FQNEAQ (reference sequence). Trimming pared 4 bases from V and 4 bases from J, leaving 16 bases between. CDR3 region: CASSWPGLAITGELFF. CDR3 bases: TGTGCCAGCAGCTGGCCAGGGCTAGCGATCACCGGGGAGCTGTTTTTT.

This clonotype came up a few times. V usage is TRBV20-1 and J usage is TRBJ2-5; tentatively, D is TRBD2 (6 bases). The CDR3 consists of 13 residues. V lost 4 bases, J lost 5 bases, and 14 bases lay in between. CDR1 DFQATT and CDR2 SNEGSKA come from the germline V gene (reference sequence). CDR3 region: CSATGLHGETQYF. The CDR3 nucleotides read TGCAGTGCTACGGGACTCCATGGGGAGACCCAGTACTTC.

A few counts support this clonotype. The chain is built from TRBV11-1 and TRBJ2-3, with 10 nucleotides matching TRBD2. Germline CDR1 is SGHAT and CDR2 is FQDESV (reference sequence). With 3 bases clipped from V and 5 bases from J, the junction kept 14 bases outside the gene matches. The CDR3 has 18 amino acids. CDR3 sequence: CASSLRGASGSSGDTQYF. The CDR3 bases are TGTGCCAGCAGCTTGAGGGGTGCTAGCGGGAGTTCCGGAGATACGCAGTATTTT.

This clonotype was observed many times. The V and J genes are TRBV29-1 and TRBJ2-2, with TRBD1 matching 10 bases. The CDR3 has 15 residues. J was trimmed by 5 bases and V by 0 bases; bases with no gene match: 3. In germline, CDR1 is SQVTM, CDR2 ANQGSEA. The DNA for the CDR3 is TGCAGCGTTGAAGATCGGACAGGGGGTACCGGGGAGCTGTTTTTT. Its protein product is CSVEDRTGGTGELFF.

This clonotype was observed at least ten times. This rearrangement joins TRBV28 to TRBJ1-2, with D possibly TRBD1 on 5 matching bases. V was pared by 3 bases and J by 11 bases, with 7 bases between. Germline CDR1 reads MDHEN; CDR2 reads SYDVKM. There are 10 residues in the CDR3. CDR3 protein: CASSFREYTF. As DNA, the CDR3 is TGTGCCAGCAGTTTCAGGGAGTACACCTTC.

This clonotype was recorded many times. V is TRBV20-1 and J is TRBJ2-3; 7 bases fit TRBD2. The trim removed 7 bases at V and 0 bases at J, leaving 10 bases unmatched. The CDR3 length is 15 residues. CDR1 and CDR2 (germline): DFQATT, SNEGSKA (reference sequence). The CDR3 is CSVRGSGYSTDTQYF. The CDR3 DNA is TGCAGTGTTCGCGGGAGCGGATATAGCACAGATACGCAGTATTTT.

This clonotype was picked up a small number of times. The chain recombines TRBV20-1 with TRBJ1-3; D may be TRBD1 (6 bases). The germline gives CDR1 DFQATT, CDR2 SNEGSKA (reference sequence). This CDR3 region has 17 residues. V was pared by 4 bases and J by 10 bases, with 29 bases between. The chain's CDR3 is CSATDLPRGGGFGTIYF. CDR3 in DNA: TGCAGTGCTACTGACCTACCCCGAGGGGGGGGCTTTGGGACCATATATTTT.

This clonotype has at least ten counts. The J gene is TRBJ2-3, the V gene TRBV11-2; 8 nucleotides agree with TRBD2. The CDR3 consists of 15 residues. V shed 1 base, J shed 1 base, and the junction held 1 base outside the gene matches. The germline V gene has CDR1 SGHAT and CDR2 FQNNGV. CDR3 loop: CASSLALAGTDTQYF. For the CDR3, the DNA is TGTGCCAGCAGCTTAGCACTAGCGGGCACAGATACGCAGTATTTT.

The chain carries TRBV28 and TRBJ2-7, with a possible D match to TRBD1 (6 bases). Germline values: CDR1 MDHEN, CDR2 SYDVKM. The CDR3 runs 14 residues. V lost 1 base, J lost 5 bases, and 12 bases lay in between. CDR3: CASSLFRGSHEQYF. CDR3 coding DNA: TGTGCCAGCAGTTTATTTAGGGGGTCCCACGAGCAGTACTTC.

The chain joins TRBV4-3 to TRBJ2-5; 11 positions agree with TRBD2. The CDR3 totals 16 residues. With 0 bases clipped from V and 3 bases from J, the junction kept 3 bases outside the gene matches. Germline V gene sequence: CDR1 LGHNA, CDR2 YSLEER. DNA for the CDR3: TGCGCCAGCAGCCAAGAACTAGCGGGAGTGAAAGAGACCCAGTACTTC. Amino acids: CASSQELAGVKETQYF.

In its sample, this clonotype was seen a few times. The CDR3 DNA follows: TGTGCCAGTAGTAGCATCCGGGACAGGGTTATCGGATCCAAAAACATTCAGTACTTC. This codes for CASSSIRDRVIGSKNIQYF. The genes are TRBV19 and TRBJ2-4; 9 bases are shared with TRBD1. The V segment lost 4 bases and the J segment 2 bases; nucleotides outside the gene matches: 15. Germline-derived CDR1 and CDR2 are LNHDA and SQIVND (reference sequence). This CDR3 has 19 amino acids. The entire variable domain, with the rest obtained from reference TRBV19 and TRBJ2-4, is as follows: DGGITQSPKYLFRKEGQNVTLSCEQNLNHDAMYWYRQDPGQGLRLIYYSQIVNDFQKGDIAEGYSVSREKKESFPLTVTSAQKNPTAFYLCASSSIRDRVIGSKNIQYFGAGTRLSVL.

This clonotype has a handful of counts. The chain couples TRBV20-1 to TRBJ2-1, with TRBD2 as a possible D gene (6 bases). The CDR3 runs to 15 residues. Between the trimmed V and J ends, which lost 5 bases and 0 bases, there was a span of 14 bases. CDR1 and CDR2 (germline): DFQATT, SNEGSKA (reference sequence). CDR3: CSASHGSTSYNEQFF. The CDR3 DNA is TGCAGTGCTTCACACGGGAGTACCTCCTACAATGAGCAGTTCTTC.

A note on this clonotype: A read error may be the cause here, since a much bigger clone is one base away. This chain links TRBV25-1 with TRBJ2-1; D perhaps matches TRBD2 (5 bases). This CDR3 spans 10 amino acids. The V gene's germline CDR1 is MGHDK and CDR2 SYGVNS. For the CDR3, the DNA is TGTGCCAGCAGAGAGGGTGAGGAGTTCTTC. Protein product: CASREGEEFF.

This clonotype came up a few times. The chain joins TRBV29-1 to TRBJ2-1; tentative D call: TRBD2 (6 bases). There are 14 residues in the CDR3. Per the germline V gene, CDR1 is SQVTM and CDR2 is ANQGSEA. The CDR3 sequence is CRTSVGTSRGEQFF. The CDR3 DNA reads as TGCAGAACCTCAGTGGGCACTAGCCGGGGTGAGCAGTTCTTC.

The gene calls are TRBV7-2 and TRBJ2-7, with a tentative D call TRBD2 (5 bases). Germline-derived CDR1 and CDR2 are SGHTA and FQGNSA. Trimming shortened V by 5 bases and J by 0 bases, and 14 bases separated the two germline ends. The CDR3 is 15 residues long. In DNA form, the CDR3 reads TGTGCCAGCAGCCTTGGTGGACTGAGCTCCTACGAGCAGTACTTC. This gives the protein CASSLGGLSSYEQYF.

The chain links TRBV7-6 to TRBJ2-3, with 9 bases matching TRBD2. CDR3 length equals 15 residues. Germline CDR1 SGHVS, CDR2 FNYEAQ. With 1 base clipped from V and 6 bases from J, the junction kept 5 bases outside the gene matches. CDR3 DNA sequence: TGTGCCAGCAGCTTAGTGGCGGGAGGGTATGATACGCAGTATTTT. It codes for CASSLVAGGYDTQYF.

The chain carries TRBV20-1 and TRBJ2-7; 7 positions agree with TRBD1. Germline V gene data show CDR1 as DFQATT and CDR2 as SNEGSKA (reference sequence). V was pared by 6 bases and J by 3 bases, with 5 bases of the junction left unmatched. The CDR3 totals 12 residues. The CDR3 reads CSAKQGYYEQYF. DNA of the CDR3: TGCAGTGCCAAACAGGGGTACTACGAGCAGTACTTC.

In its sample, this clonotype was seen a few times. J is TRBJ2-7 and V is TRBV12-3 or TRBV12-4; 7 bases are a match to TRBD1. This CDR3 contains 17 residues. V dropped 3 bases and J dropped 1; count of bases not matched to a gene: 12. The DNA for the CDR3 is TGTGCCAGCAGTTTTATCCCCGGACAGGTGTTTTCCTACGAGCAGTACTTC. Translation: CASSFIPGQVFSYEQYF.

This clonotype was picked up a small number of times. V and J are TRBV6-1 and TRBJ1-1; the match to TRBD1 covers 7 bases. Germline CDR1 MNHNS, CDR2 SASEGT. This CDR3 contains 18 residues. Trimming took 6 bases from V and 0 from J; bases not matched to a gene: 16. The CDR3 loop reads CASSPLRGSGGMNTEAFF. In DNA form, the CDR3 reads TGTGCCAGCAGCCCATTAAGGGGCTCAGGGGGTATGAACACTGAAGCTTTCTTT.

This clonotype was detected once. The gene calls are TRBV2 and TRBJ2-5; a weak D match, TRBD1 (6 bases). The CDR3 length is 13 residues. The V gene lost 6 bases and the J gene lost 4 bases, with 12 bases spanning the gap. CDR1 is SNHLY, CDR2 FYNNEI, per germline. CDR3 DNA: TGTGCCAGCAGCAGGGGCTGGGGAGAGACCCAGTACTTC. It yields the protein CASSRGWGETQYF.

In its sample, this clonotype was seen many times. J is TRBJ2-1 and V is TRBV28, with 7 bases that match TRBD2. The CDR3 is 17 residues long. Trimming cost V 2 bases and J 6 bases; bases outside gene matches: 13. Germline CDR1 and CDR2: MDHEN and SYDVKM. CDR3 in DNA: TGTGCCAGCAGTTTACGGGGAGCGGGACTCGGTGGCAATGAGCAGTTCTTC. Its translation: CASSLRGAGLGGNEQFF.

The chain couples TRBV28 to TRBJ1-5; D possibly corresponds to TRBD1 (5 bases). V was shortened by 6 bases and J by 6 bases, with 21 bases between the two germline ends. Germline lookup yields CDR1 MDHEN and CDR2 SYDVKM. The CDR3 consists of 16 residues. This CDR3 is CASRISGTPRRQPQHF. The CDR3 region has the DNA TGTGCCAGCAGAATCAGCGGGACCCCCAGGCGTCAGCCCCAGCATTTT.

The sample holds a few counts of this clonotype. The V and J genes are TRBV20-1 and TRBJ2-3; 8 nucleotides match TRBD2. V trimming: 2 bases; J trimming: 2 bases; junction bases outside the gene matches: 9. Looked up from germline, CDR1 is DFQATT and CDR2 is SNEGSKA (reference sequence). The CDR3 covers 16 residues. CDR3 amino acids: CSARPPSGWFTDTQYF. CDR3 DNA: TGCAGTGCTAGACCCCCTAGCGGGTGGTTCACAGATACGCAGTATTTT.